This section outlines one T cell receptor beta chain sequence together with its context. The second PCR ran roughly 7 to 12 cycles with a sample-barcoded 5' primer and J-beta primers. TCRdb re-called the 5' RACE reads through MiXCR, storing one row per CDR3 protein. The data show some 1,000,000 distinct CDR3 sequences, under 30% seen once. The CDR3 has 14 amino acids. Germline V lookup: CDR1 LGHDT, CDR2 YNNKEL (reference sequence). Trimming left V 2 bases short and J 5 bases short, with 12 bases between. This entry belongs to a study of blood T cells in healthy people across ages. These sequences were also reported in another study, on T cells of mothers and their children.

The J gene is TRBJ2-5, the V gene TRBV3-1; D not resolved. Sequencing was performed on blood. This receptor was identified in a girl aged 2 to 10 in good health. CDR3 sequence: CASSQIHKIETQYF. The CDR3 region has the DNA TGTGCCAGCAGCCAAATACACAAAATCGAGACCCAGTACTTC.